The clone carrying this TCR beta chain was seen a few times. In each case, RNA was isolated and then reverse transcribed into cDNA as the sequencing template. Profiled with immunoSEQ multiplex PCR; TCRdb holds only in-frame clones, not every one. Of 140,000 or so clones in the sample, less than 65% were seen once. This specimen belongs to a study of CD8+ T cells in alopecia areata. In germline, CDR1 is PRHDT, CDR2 FYEKMQ (reference sequence). The CDR3 is made up of 14 amino acids. V gave up 3 bases and J gave up 6 bases; unmatched junction bases: 6. This receptor was obtained from a human donor in good health. The chain combines TRBV13 with TRBJ2-5, with TRBD2 matching over 8 bases. Sequences were obtained from CD8+ T cells sorted from blood. The CDR3 spells CASSLGTRIQTQYF. The CDR3 bases are TGTGCCAGCAGCTTGGGGACTAGGATACAGACCCAGTACTTC.